The text below deals with one T cell receptor beta chain. The antigen is undetermined. Sequencing was performed with immunoSEQ multiplex PCR; in TCRdb, only in-frame clones are kept and a portion is missing. The top ten hold roughly 1.2% of the sample, which has some 250,000 clones, approximately 86% seen once. This record belongs to a study of cytomegalovirus exposure and HLA in healthy donors. About the research overall: The approximately 660 first-cohort repertoires shared a platform with the approximately 120 validation repertoires, as reported in a later analysis. Study-level findings and limits: A list of around 160 TCR beta chains associated with cytomegalovirus was given. Rarity marked most TCR sequences, yet some public TCRs occurred in many donors.

Germline loops: CDR1 SGHRS, CDR2 YFSETQ. Unmatched junction bases numbered 2, after V lost 4 bases and J lost 5 bases. The CDR3 runs 12 residues. This TCR was sampled from a woman aged 25 to 39 in good health and CMV-seropositive. What was sequenced was PBMCs. The V gene is TRBV5-1, the J gene TRBJ2-5; 7 nucleotides line up with TRBD1. In nucleotides, the CDR3 is TGCGCCAGCAGCCCCAGGGGGGAGACCCAGTACTTC. Its translation: CASSPRGETQYF.